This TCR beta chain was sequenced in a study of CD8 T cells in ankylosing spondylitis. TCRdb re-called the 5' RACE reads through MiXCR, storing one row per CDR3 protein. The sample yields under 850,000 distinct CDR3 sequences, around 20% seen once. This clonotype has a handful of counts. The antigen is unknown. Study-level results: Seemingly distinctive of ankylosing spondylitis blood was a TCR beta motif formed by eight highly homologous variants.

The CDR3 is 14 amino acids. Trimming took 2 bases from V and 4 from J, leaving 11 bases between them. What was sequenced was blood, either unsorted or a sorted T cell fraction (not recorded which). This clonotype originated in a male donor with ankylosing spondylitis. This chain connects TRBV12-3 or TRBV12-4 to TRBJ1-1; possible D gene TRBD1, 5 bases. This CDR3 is CASSLRPGGTEAFF. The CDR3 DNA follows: TGTGCCAGCAGTTTACGCCCTGGGGGCACTGAAGCTTTCTTT.